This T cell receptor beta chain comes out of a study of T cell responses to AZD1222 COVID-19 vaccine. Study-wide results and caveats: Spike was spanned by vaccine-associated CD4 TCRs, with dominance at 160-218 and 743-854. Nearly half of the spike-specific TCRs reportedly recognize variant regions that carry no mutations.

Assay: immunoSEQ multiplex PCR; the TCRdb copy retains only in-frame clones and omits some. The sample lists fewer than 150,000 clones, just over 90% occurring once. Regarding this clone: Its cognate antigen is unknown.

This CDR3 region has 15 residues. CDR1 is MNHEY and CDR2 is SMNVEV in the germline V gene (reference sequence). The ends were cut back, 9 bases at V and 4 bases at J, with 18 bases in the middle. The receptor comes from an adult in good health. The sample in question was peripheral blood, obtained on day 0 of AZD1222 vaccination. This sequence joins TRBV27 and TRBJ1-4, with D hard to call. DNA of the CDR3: TGTGCCAGTCCTGACCTGCAGTCAGGTAATGAAAAACTGTTTTTT. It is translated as CASPDLQSGNEKLFF. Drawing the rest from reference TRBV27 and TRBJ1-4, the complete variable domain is EAQVTQNPRYLITVTGKKLTVTCSQNMNHEYMSWYRQDPGLGLRQIYYSMNVEVTDKGDVPEGYKVSRKEKRNFPLILESPSPNQTSLYFCASPDLQSGNEKLFFGSGTQLSVL.